These 21 T cell receptor beta chains originate from one sample sequenced in a study of technical replicates of blood from a few donors. Assay: immunoSEQ multiplex PCR; the TCRdb copy retains only in-frame clones and omits some. The table lists about 49,000 clones, around nine tenths of them singletons, with under 5% in the top ten. The material sequenced was PBMCs. The receptors shown here come from a human donor in good health. Some clones in this sample may be carry-over from other donors' samples.

The chain employs TRBV2 and TRBJ2-3; 7 positions match TRBD1. This CDR3 region has 17 residues. After removal of 6 bases from V and 4 bases from J, the junction contained 16 bases not matched to a gene. CDR1 is SNHLY and CDR2 is FYNNEI in the germline V gene. The CDR3 protein is CASRGGQGSPGSDTQYF. The CDR3 nucleotides are TGTGCCAGCAGAGGGGGCCAGGGGTCACCCGGCTCAGATACGCAGTATTTT.

The chain links TRBV5-1 to TRBJ1-2; 9 bases match TRBD1. Trimming at V came to 0 bases and at J to 5 bases, leaving 5 bases not matched to a gene. This CDR3 has 15 amino acids. Per the germline V gene, CDR1 is SGHRS and CDR2 is YFSETQ. CDR3 bases: TGCGCCAGCAGCTTGGGACAGGGGGTGACGTATGGCTACACCTTC. It encodes CASSLGQGVTYGYTF.

The rearrangement joins TRBV7-3 to TRBJ1-1; D gene ambiguous. CDR1 is SGHTA, CDR2 FQGTGA, per germline. This CDR3 has 13 amino acids. V lost 4 bases and J lost 1, with 7 bases in between. The CDR3 DNA follows: TGTGCCAGCAGCTCAGGCCCGAACACTGAAGCTTTCTTT. Translated, it gives CASSSGPNTEAFF.

The rearrangement uses TRBV15 and TRBJ1-1, with 7 bases matching TRBD1. The V segment lost 5 bases and the J segment 0 bases; nucleotides outside the gene matches: 12. In germline, CDR1 is LNHNV, CDR2 YYDKDF (reference sequence). The CDR3 spans 17 residues. The CDR3: CATSSTGMGPMNTEAFF. In DNA form, the CDR3 reads TGTGCCACCAGCTCGACAGGGATGGGACCCATGAACACTGAAGCTTTCTTT.

The chain uses TRBV14 and TRBJ2-7; D call uncertain. Germline V lookup: CDR1 SGHDN, CDR2 FVKESK. CDR3 length: 13 residues. The V end lost 0 bases, the J end lost 6 bases, and 9 bases lay between the germline ends. The CDR3 DNA sequence: TGTGCCAGCAGCCAAGATACCGCGCCCGAGCAGTACTTC. Protein: CASSQDTAPEQYF.

The chain recombines TRBV28 with TRBJ2-1; D remains unclear. The CDR3 covers 13 residues. Trimming removed 2 bases at V and 6 bases at J, with 8 bases between. Germline values: CDR1 MDHEN, CDR2 SYDVKM. CDR3 in amino acids: CASSLLAVNEQFF. The CDR3 bases are TGTGCCAGCAGTTTACTCGCGGTCAATGAGCAGTTCTTC.

J is TRBJ2-2 and V is TRBV18; no definite D call. CDR3 length: 15 residues. In germline, CDR1 is KGHSH, CDR2 LQKENI. The V end lost 2 bases, the J end lost 4 bases, and 11 bases lay between the germline ends. In DNA, the CDR3 is TGTGCCAGCTCACCATTAGTAGGAGCCACCGGGGAGCTGTTTTTT. It translates to CASSPLVGATGELFF.

The chain couples TRBV2 to TRBJ1-1, with 9 bases aligning to TRBD1. CDR1 is SNHLY, CDR2 FYNNEI, per germline. Losses at the gene ends were 11 bases for V and 0 bases for J; bases not matched to a gene: 1. The CDR3 is 12 amino acids. The CDR3 loop is CAGQGMNTEAFF. The CDR3 DNA reads TGTGCCGGACAGGGGATGAACACTGAAGCTTTCTTT.

The rearrangement links TRBV7-9 to TRBJ1-2; 7 bases map to TRBD1. The CDR3 has 13 residues. The trim removed 5 bases at V and 2 bases at J, leaving 2 bases unmatched. Germline assignment: CDR1 SEHNR and CDR2 FQNEAQ (reference sequence). In DNA form, the CDR3 reads TGTGCCAGCAGCCCGACAGGGAACTATGGCTACACCTTC. The encoded protein is CASSPTGNYGYTF. The variable domain in full, with the rest retrieved from reference TRBV7-9 and TRBJ1-2, is DTGVSQNPRHKITKRGQNVTFRCDPISEHNRLYWYRQTLGQGPEFLTYFQNEAQLEKSRLLSDRFSAERPKGSFSTLEIQRTEQGDSAMYLCASSPTGNYGYTFGSGTRLTVV.

V and J are TRBV4-2 and TRBJ1-2, with D tentatively TRBD1 (6 bases). Germline values: CDR1 LGHNA, CDR2 YNFKEQ. V lost 5 bases and J lost 1, with 14 bases in between. The CDR3 is 15 amino acids. The CDR3 DNA is TGTGCCAGCAGCAACCGGGACACCGATAACTATGGCTACACCTTC. It encodes CASSNRDTDNYGYTF.

The V call is TRBV7-2, the J call TRBJ2-3; D perhaps matches TRBD2 (5 bases). V was cut by 2 bases and J by 5 bases, with 14 bases left in between. The CDR3 is 15 residues long. Per the germline V gene, CDR1 is SGHTA and CDR2 is FQGNSA. CDR3 sequence: CASSLLGDTGDTQYF. For the CDR3, the DNA is TGTGCCAGCAGCTTACTCGGGGATACTGGAGATACGCAGTATTTT.

The J gene is TRBJ1-1, the V gene TRBV20-1; no firm D call. The CDR3 sequence is 11 residues long. The germline V gene has CDR1 DFQATT and CDR2 SNEGSKA (reference sequence). With 3 bases removed from V and 7 bases from J, the gap between germline ends came to 9 bases. CDR3 loop: CSASSGFEAFF. CDR3 nucleotide sequence: TGCAGTGCTAGTTCCGGTTTTGAAGCTTTCTTT.

The chain couples TRBV5-6 to TRBJ1-2; possible D gene TRBD1, 6 bases. The V gene lost 4 bases and the J gene lost 8 bases, with 21 bases spanning the gap. This CDR3 has 15 residues. The germline CDR1 and CDR2 sequences are SGHDT and YYEEEE. This CDR3 is CASSPRGQGTYGYTF. The CDR3 region has the DNA TGTGCCAGCAGCCCGCGGGGGCAGGGGACGTACGGCTACACCTTC.

The chain couples TRBV7-3 to TRBJ2-1; D not resolved. V dropped 3 bases and J dropped 5 bases, with 8 bases sitting between them. Germline V lookup: CDR1 SGHTA, CDR2 FQGTGA. This CDR3 contains 13 residues. In DNA form, the CDR3 reads TGTGCCAGCAGCTTTTCTAGAAACAATGAGCAGTTCTTC. This sequence encodes CASSFSRNNEQFF.

The V and J genes are TRBV11-2 and TRBJ2-1, with D unclear. Germline V gives CDR1 SGHAT, CDR2 FQNNGV. The CDR3 extends over 15 amino acids. V was pared by 0 bases and J by 4 bases, with 10 bases between. The CDR3 DNA sequence: TGTGCCAGCAGCTTAGATAGCAGAGGATACAATGAGCAGTTCTTC. Translation: CASSLDSRGYNEQFF. The full variable domain, with the rest looked up from reference TRBV11-2 and TRBJ2-1, is EAGVAQSPRYKIIEKRQSVAFWCNPISGHATLYWYQQILGQGPKLLIQFQNNGVVDDSQLPKDRFSAERLKGVDSTLKIQPAKLEDSAVYLCASSLDSRGYNEQFFGPGTRLTVL.

V usage is TRBV5-4 and J usage is TRBJ1-2; 7 nucleotides line up with TRBD1. This CDR3 spans 15 amino acids. Trimming removed 3 bases from V and 4 bases from J; junction bases left unmatched: 9. Germline V gene sequence: CDR1 SGHNT, CDR2 YYREEE (reference sequence). The CDR3 DNA sequence: TGTGCCAGCAGCTCACCGGGACAGTGGTCCTATGGCTACACCTTC. Translated: CASSSPGQWSYGYTF.

In nucleotides, the CDR3 is TGTGCCAGCAGCACCAGGCTTACGGCCTACGAGCAGTACTTC. Translating gives CASSTRLTAYEQYF. The V call is TRBV6-6, the J call TRBJ2-7; no clear D. With 6 bases removed from V and 2 bases from J, the gap between germline ends came to 14 bases. The germline V gene encodes CDR1 MNHNY and CDR2 SVGAGI (reference sequence). The CDR3 has 14 amino acids.

The chain has TRBV2 and TRBJ1-2, with D possibly TRBD1 on 5 matching bases. The V end lost 3 bases, the J end lost 8 bases, and 10 bases lay between the germline ends. The CDR3 runs to 12 residues. Germline V CDR1 and CDR2: SNHLY, FYNNEI. DNA for the CDR3: TGTGCCAGCAGTGACAGGGCTTGGGGCTACACCTTC. Protein product: CASSDRAWGYTF. Drawing the rest from reference TRBV2 and TRBJ1-2, the complete variable domain is EPEVTQTPSHQVTQMGQEVILRCVPISNHLYFYWYRQILGQKVEFLVSFYNNEISEKSEIFDDQFSVERPDGSNFTLKIRSTKLEDSAMYFCASSDRAWGYTFGSGTRLTVV.

This chain connects TRBV7-9 to TRBJ1-2; weak D call: TRBD1 (6 bases). Germline CDR1 and CDR2: SEHNR and FQNEAQ (reference sequence). This CDR3 has 15 amino acids. Trimming pared 7 bases from V and 3 bases from J, leaving 18 bases between. Here the CDR3 reads CASTRTDTYHYGYTF. The CDR3 DNA sequence: TGTGCCAGCACCCGGACAGATACTTACCACTATGGCTACACCTTC.

This clone is a singleton in its sample. The rearrangement links TRBV12-1 to TRBJ2-4; no DNA check was done on the table's D call, TRBD2. TRBV12-1 is recorded as a pseudogene. The CDR3 is made up of 14 amino acids. Here the CDR3 DNA reads TGTGCCAGCAGGATTAGCGGGAGGCAAGGCATTCAGTACTTC. This codes for CASRISGRQGIQYF.

Only one count was recorded for this clone. The chain couples TRBV4-2 to TRBJ1-6, with D uncertain. Trimming pared 1 base from V and 8 bases from J, leaving 12 bases between. This CDR3 has 15 residues. The germline gives CDR1 LGHNA, CDR2 YNFKEQ. The CDR3 protein is CASSQVVERDSPLHF. The CDR3 coding sequence is TGTGCCAGCAGCCAAGTAGTCGAACGGGATTCACCCCTCCACTTT.